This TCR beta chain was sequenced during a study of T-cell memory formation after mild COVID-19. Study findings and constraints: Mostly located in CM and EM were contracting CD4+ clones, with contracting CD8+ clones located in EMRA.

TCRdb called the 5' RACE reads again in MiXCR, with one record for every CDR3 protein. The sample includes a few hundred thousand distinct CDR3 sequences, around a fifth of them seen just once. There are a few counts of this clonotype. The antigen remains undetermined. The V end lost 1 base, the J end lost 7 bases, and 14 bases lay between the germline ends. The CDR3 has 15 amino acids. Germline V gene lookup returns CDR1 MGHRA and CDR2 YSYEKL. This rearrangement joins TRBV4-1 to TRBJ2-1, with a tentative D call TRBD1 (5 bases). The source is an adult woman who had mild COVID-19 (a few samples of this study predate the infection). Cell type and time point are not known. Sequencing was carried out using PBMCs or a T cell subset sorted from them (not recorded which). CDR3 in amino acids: CASSQVAGIMNEQFF. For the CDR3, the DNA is TGCGCCAGCAGCCAAGTGGCAGGGATTATGAATGAGCAGTTCTTC.